This paragraph reports one T cell receptor beta chain. Trimming cost V 2 bases and J 10 bases, with 11 bases left between them. The CDR3 sequence is 11 residues long. Germline assignment: CDR1 SQVTM and CDR2 ANQGSEA. The record originates from a study of Graves' ophthalmopathy and Graves' hyperthyroidism. Amplification of the TCR beta CDR3 regions used RNA transcripts (as template). HTBI primers served in a first-round RT-PCR, which a second-round multiplex PCR followed. TCRdb reprocessed the multiplex PCR reads via MiXCR and lists one record per CDR3 protein. The repertoire holds about 740,000 distinct CDR3 sequences, about 44% seen once, with 40% to 55% in the top ten. All donors with ophthalmopathy were recorded as having moderate-to-severe activity, CAS ≥3, NOSPECS ≥4 and a duration under 3 months. Someone took the PBMCs out of 8.5 to 10 ml of fresh peripheral blood.

The sequenced material came from peripheral blood. The chain carries TRBV29-1 and TRBJ1-1; D is unresolved. This receptor was obtained from an adult man with Graves' ophthalmopathy. The CDR3 coding sequence is TGCAGCGTTGAACAAGGTTTAGGAGCTTTCTTT. It translates to CSVEQGLGAFF.